This T cell receptor beta chain was retrieved from a study of graft-versus-host responses after intestinal transplantation. At the level of the study: The whole recipient group had anti-thymocyte globulin induction followed by tacrolimus and steroids for roughly three years. Study observations and caveats: GvH clones detected in recipient marrow included some appearing first in ileum or blood. High graft-versus-host to host-versus-graft clonal ratios were found in allografts of patients who had graft-donor T cell macrochimerism.

Germline assignment: CDR1 SGHVS and CDR2 FNYEAQ. The V end lost 7 bases, the J end lost 3 bases, and 21 bases lay between the germline ends. The length of the CDR3 is 16 residues. Details on this clone: Its antigen is as yet unknown.

Measured with immunoSEQ multiplex PCR; TCRdb has only the in-frame clones, and not every one. The sample consists of approximately 85,000 clones, approximately 92% of them appearing once. The chain is built from TRBV7-6 and TRBJ1-1; D might be TRBD1 (5 bases). This TCR came from a human donor who was the organ donor for an intestinal transplant. The starting material was unstimulated CD8+ T cells sorted from spleen or lymph node cells, obtained before transplant. CDR3 in DNA: TGTGCCAGCACCCTTGGGACTACGATATTGGACACTGAAGCTTTCTTT. Its protein is CASTLGTTILDTEAFF.